The clone carrying this T cell receptor beta chain appeared once. The data are from a study of blood T cell repertoires in COVID-19. V lost 2 bases and J lost 2, with 10 bases in between. Germline values: CDR1 SGHNT, CDR2 YENEEA. The CDR3 sequence is 15 residues long. Method: immunoSEQ multiplex PCR; TCRdb's copy keeps in-frame clones and lacks some. The sample gives under 300,000 clones, roughly 90% of which show up once; approximately 2.1% is in the top ten. The sequence came from a woman in her thirties or forties who had recovered from COVID-19. J is TRBJ2-1 and V is TRBV11-3; the D gene is possibly TRBD2 (6 bases). The sample comprised peripheral blood. The CDR3: CASSLSWEAYNEQFF. In DNA form, the CDR3 reads TGTGCCAGCAGCTTAAGCTGGGAGGCCTACAATGAGCAGTTCTTC.